The 14 T cell receptor beta chains below were found in one sample sequenced in a study of T-cell reconstitution after alpha-beta-depleted transplantation in children. As it was prepared, the TCRbeta library received unique molecular identifiers. Via MiXCR, TCRdb re-called the PCR reads, giving one row per CDR3 protein. The repertoire holds about 200,000 distinct CDR3 sequences, with approximately 14% as singletons. The sequencing here drew on PBMCs from the stem cell graft donor, taken from the stem cell graft. These receptors originate from a human donor who donated a stem cell graft to a child with acute lymphoblastic leukemia.

This clonotype was picked up many times. The CDR3 DNA sequence: TGTGCCAGCAGTTGGGGGGGGGAAGTTCCGCAGTATTTT. It specifies CASSWGGEVPQYF. The chain links TRBV27 to TRBJ2-3, with 7 bases aligning to TRBD2. This CDR3 comprises 13 residues. Germline CDR1 and CDR2: MNHEY and SMNVEV (reference sequence). Trimming cost V 4 bases and J 10 bases; bases outside gene matches: 8.

This clonotype was counted many times. The rearrangement joins TRBV29-1 to TRBJ2-1; tentatively, D is TRBD1 (6 bases). The CDR3 covers 13 residues. Germline V lookup: CDR1 SQVTM, CDR2 ANQGSEA. V was trimmed by 4 bases and J by 9 bases, leaving 16 bases between them. This CDR3 reads CSVVQGFGGEQFF. CDR3 nucleotide sequence: TGCAGCGTTGTACAGGGCTTTGGGGGTGAGCAGTTCTTC.

This clonotype was picked up many times. The chain links TRBV3-1 to TRBJ1-5; D is perhaps TRBD1 (6 bases). The CDR3 consists of 17 residues. The germline V and J ends were trimmed by 1 base and 0 bases, with 13 bases remaining between them. Per germline, CDR1 LGHDT and CDR2 YNNKEL (reference sequence). CDR3 in amino acids: CASSQGQTGYSNQPQHF. The CDR3 nucleotides read TGTGCCAGCAGCCAAGGGCAGACAGGTTATAGCAATCAGCCCCAGCATTTT.

At least ten counts were recorded for this clonotype. The chain couples TRBV20-1 to TRBJ2-3, with TRBD2 as a possible D gene (5 bases). The germline gives CDR1 DFQATT, CDR2 SNEGSKA (reference sequence). The length of the CDR3 is 16 residues. With 0 bases removed from V and 4 bases from J, the gap between germline ends came to 17 bases. The chain's CDR3 is CSARDLRSGASDTQYF. The CDR3 DNA sequence: TGCAGTGCTAGAGATCTCCGCAGCGGAGCCTCAGATACGCAGTATTTT.

This clonotype was counted many times. The chain couples TRBV11-2 to TRBJ2-2, with unresolved D. Germline CDR1 is SGHAT and CDR2 is FQNNGV. The CDR3 has 14 amino acids. Trimming left V 5 bases short and J 0 bases short, with 7 bases between. CDR3 in amino acids: CASSPDPNTGELFF. CDR3 in DNA: TGTGCCAGCAGCCCCGACCCGAACACCGGGGAGCTGTTTTTT.

This chain connects TRBV11-2 to TRBJ1-2; 7 bases map to TRBD1. The V gene end was trimmed by 5 bases and the J gene end by 2 bases; junction bases not matched to a gene: 2. Germline CDR1 reads SGHAT; CDR2 reads FQNNGV. The CDR3 is 13 amino acids. CDR3 sequence reads: CASSGTANYGYTF. The CDR3 nucleotides are TGTGCCAGCAGCGGGACAGCGAACTATGGCTACACCTTC.

This clonotype showed up many times. The chain uses TRBV5-1 and TRBJ2-1; D not resolved. The V end was cut by 0 bases, the J end by 0 bases, with 7 bases between. The CDR3 contains 15 residues. CDR1 is SGHRS, CDR2 YFSETQ, per germline. CDR3 DNA: TGCGCCAGCAGCTTGGAATGGGGCTCCTACAATGAGCAGTTCTTC. Protein: CASSLEWGSYNEQFF.

This clonotype came up many times. The CDR3 DNA reads TGCAGCGTTGATTGGCTAGCAGGGGATGAGCAGTTCTTC. It encodes CSVDWLAGDEQFF. The chain employs TRBV29-1 and TRBJ2-1; TRBD1 is a possible D gene (6 bases). The CDR3 extends over 13 amino acids. Per germline, CDR1 SQVTM and CDR2 ANQGSEA. Trimming took off 3 bases at V and 8 bases at J, with 14 bases between the two ends.

This clonotype was seen repeatedly, ten times or more. The V and J genes are TRBV5-5 and TRBJ2-1, with 12 bases that match TRBD2. CDR1 is SGHKS, CDR2 YYEKEE, per germline (reference sequence). The CDR3 length is 18 residues. V shed 6 bases and J 6 bases; nucleotides not matched to a gene: 16. CDR3 residues: CASNPNLTSGRFGNEQFF. Written as DNA, the CDR3 is TGTGCCAGCAACCCCAATTTGACTAGCGGGAGATTTGGCAATGAGCAGTTCTTC.

This clonotype has at least ten counts. The chain employs TRBV20-1 and TRBJ2-7; D call uncertain. The V and J ends lost 1 base and 4 bases respectively, with 5 bases between them. Germline V CDR1 and CDR2: DFQATT, SNEGSKA (reference sequence). The CDR3 is made up of 11 amino acids. The DNA for the CDR3 is TGCAGTGCTAGAGCCAGATACGAGCAGTACTTC. It yields the protein CSARARYEQYF.

This clonotype was observed a few times. The genes are TRBV19 and TRBJ2-2; D not resolved. Germline lookup yields CDR1 LNHDA and CDR2 SQIVND (reference sequence). The V end was cut by 3 bases, the J end by 1 base, with 6 bases between. This CDR3 region has 14 residues. The CDR3 DNA reads as TGTGCCAGTAGTATGTCAGAGAACACCGGGGAGCTGTTTTTT. Translating gives CASSMSENTGELFF.

For this clonotype: A much larger clone lies a single base off, so this may be a read error. The rearrangement uses TRBV10-1 and TRBJ1-2, with unresolved D. Trimming stripped 3 bases from V and 2 bases from J, with 7 bases between. The CDR3 has 13 residues. Germline-derived CDR1 and CDR2 are WNHNN and SYGVQD (reference sequence). CDR3 region: CASSEPNNYGYTF. The CDR3 DNA follows: TGCGCCAGCAGTGAACCAAACAACTATGGCTACACCTTC.

V and J are TRBV6-4 and TRBJ2-1, with TRBD1 identical over 9 bases. The CDR3 length is 13 residues. Unmatched junction bases numbered 4, after V lost 5 bases and J lost 8 bases. The germline V gene has CDR1 MRHNA and CDR2 SNTAGT. CDR3: CASSRDRVDEQFF. The CDR3 nucleotides read TGTGCCAGCAGTAGGGACAGGGTCGATGAGCAGTTCTTC.

In this sample, this clonotype turned up many times. The chain links TRBV25-1 to TRBJ2-5; D could derive from TRBD1 or TRBD2 (5 bases each). The V gene lost 3 bases and the J gene lost 4 bases, with 21 bases spanning the gap. The CDR3 sequence is 17 residues long. Germline V gives CDR1 MGHDK, CDR2 SYGVNS. The CDR3 loop reads CASSDNWDQAPRETQYF. CDR3 DNA sequence: TGTGCCAGCAGTGATAACTGGGACCAGGCCCCCCGAGAGACCCAGTACTTC.